This T cell receptor beta chain was obtained from a study of T cell repertoires in cytomegalovirus infection. The study, taken as a whole, reports: HLA-C-restricted CMV clonotypes gave the most frequent clonotype in two of eight donors.

From the reads, TCRdb called clonotypes with MiXCR, one entry per CDR3 protein. The sample has 700,000 to 950,000 distinct CDR3 sequences, roughly 33% seen once; the top ten hold roughly 12%. Germline CDR1 and CDR2: MNHEY and SVGAGI. CDR3 size: 15 residues. V trimming: 4 bases; J trimming: 5 bases; junction bases outside the gene matches: 6. This clonotype was seen a handful of times. What it recognizes is unknown. The source is a human donor in good health (CMV status not recorded). Some clones in this sample may be carry-over from other donors' samples. V usage is TRBV6-5 and J usage is TRBJ2-1; 9 nucleotides match TRBD1. The sample was cultured CD8+ T cells from PBMCs, taken from culture after CMV antigen stimulation. The CDR3 loop reads CASSFRDRDNNEQFF. CDR3 nucleotides: TGTGCCAGCAGTTTCCGGGACAGGGATAACAATGAGCAGTTCTTC.